Listed below are T cell receptor beta chains from one sample, sequenced in a study of blood T cell repertoires in COVID-19. Here immunoSEQ multiplex PCR was the method, and the copy in TCRdb shows in-frame clones only, minus some. Of roughly 250,000 clones in the sample, nearly 90% were seen once. Sequenced material: peripheral blood. Receptors originate from a woman in her forties who had recovered from COVID-19. CDR3s include the opening cysteine and the closing phenylalanine or tryptophan. Each record gives: CDR3 length, D gene, J gene, clone size, V gene, CDR3 DNA, CDR3 protein. A D gene is named only where the DNA matches it firmly. Rows may omit the clone size; those that give it use once, few, many or a size class.

14	NA	TRBJ1-2	NA	TRBV4-2	TGTGCCAGCAGCCAAGTTACAGCCTACTATGGCTACACCTTC	CASSQVTAYYGYTF
15	NA	TRBJ1-1	NA	TRBV19	TGTGCCAGTGGCAGGAGGGAGGGCCCGAACACTGAAGCTTTCTTT	CASGRREGPNTEAFF
12	NA	TRBJ1-2	NA	TRBV2	TGTGCCAGCGCAAGGGGGAACTATGGCTACACCTTC	CASARGNYGYTF
12	NA	TRBJ1-4	NA	TRBV29-1	TGCAGCGCCGGATCCCGAGGAGAAAAACTGTTTTTT	CSAGSRGEKLFF
14	NA	TRBJ2-2	NA	TRBV7-3	TGTGCCAGCAGCTTTCTTCCCGGCACCGGGGAGCTGTTTTTT	CASSFLPGTGELFF
15	TRBD1	TRBJ2-3	NA	TRBV6-5	TGTGCCAGCAGTATGAACAGGGGGCTGGCAGATACGCAGTATTTT	CASSMNRGLADTQYF
19	NA	TRBJ2-1	once	TRBV19	TGTGCCAGTAGTACCACTCTGGGACTTGGAGTAGTGGTCGAAAATGAGCAGTTCTTC	CASSTTLGLGVVVENEQFF
15	TRBD2	TRBJ2-1	once	TRBV6-6	TGTGCCAGCAATTTACTAGCGGGGGGATTCGGCGAGCAGTTCTTC	CASNLLAGGFGEQFF
19	TRBD1	TRBJ2-6	NA	TRBV7-9	TGTGCCAGCAGCTTAAATCCGGGACAGGGTAACCCTGGGGCCAACGTCCTGACTTTC	CASSLNPGQGNPGANVLTF
15	NA	TRBJ2-3	NA	TRBV24-1	TGTGCCACCAGTGATTTAGGGCAGGGACTGAGAGGGCAGTATTTT	CATSDLGQGLRGQYF
16	TRBD1	TRBJ2-5	NA	TRBV5-1	TGCGCCAGCAGCTTGGCCCCCGGGACAGGACAAGAGACCCAGTACTTC	CASSLAPGTGQETQYF
16	TRBD1	TRBJ1-1	NA	TRBV3-1/TRBV3-2	TGTGCCAGCACCTCCCGGGACAGGGGATGGAACACTGAAGCTTTCTTT	CASTSRDRGWNTEAFF
17	TRBD2	TRBJ2-1	NA	TRBV6-2/TRBV6-3	TGTGCCAGCAGTTACTCGATGGGGGGGATGGGGCACAATGAGCAGTTCTTC	CASSYSMGGMGHNEQFF
14	NA	TRBJ1-2	few	TRBV4-3	TGCGCCAGCAGCCAAGGGACTCCCAACTATGGCTACACCTTC	CASSQGTPNYGYTF
16	NA	TRBJ2-2	NA	TRBV10-3	TGTGCCATCAGTCAGACAGACCCTGCGAACACCGGGGAGCTGTTTTTT	CAISQTDPANTGELFF
14	NA	TRBJ1-4	NA	TRBV2	TGTGCCAGCAGTGAACGGGAGGCTAATGAAAAACTGTTTTTT	CASSEREANEKLFF
15	TRBD2	TRBJ2-7	NA	TRBV24-1	TGTGCCACCAGTGATCGGACTAGCGCGCAAAACGAGCAGTACTTC	CATSDRTSAQNEQYF
13	NA	TRBJ2-5	NA	TRBV7-3	TGTGCCAGCAGCCCAGGGACTCAAGAGACCCAGTACTTC	CASSPGTQETQYF
18	TRBD2	TRBJ2-5	NA	TRBV18	TGTGCCAGCTCACCACCGGGGCTAGCGGGGGCGACACAAGAGACCCAGTACTTC	CASSPPGLAGATQETQYF
15	TRBD1	TRBJ1-4	NA	TRBV6-5	TGTGCCAGCAAAAATACAGGGGGAACTAATGAAAAACTGTTTTTT	CASKNTGGTNEKLFF
12	NA	TRBJ1-2	NA	TRBV7-9	TGTGCCAGCAGCTGGGACTTCCATGGCTACACCTTC	CASSWDFHGYTF
15	NA	TRBJ2-1	NA	TRBV4-3	TGCGCCAGCAGCCAAGAGGGACTTTCAGGGTATGAGCAGTTCTTC	CASSQEGLSGYEQFF
16	NA	TRBJ1-5	few	TRBV21-1	TGTGCCAGCACTGGGCGTGGGGGCAGCCTCAATCAGCCCCAGCATTTT	CASTGRGGSLNQPQHF
18	NA	TRBJ1-5	NA	TRBV19	TGTGCCAGTAGTATGGGTGGACAGTACTTTGCGGGCAATCAGCCCCAGCATTTT	CASSMGGQYFAGNQPQHF
16	NA	TRBJ1-2	NA	TRBV23-1	TGCGCCAGCAGTCAAGCTGTACGGGGGGCCGGCTATGGCTACACCTTC	CASSQAVRGAGYGYTF
15	NA	TRBJ2-1	NA	TRBV10-3	TGTGCCATCAGTGAGTCGAGCGGTAGCAGGAATGAGCAGTTCTTC	CAISESSGSRNEQFF